These T cell receptor beta chains were read from a single sample in a study of cytomegalovirus exposure and HLA in healthy donors. Clones were read by immunoSEQ multiplex PCR, and TCRdb kept only the in-frame ones, dropping some. The table lists 200,000 to 250,000 clones, 82% of them singletons. Sequenced: PBMCs. The receptors were sampled from a woman in her thirties or forties in good health and CMV-seropositive. Each CDR3 is given with its conserved first and last residue. Each record gives: V gene, CDR3 length, J gene, D gene, clone size, CDR3 DNA, CDR3 protein. The D gene is left open where the match is weak. Size values are once, few and many counts, or a class for expanded clones, and some rows have none.

v_gene: TRBV9; len: 17; j_gene: TRBJ2-1; d_gene: TRBD2; abundance: once; CDR3nt: TGTGCCAGCAGCTCTGGGACTAGCGGGTACTCCTACAATGAGCAGTTCTTC; CDR3aa: CASSSGTSGYSYNEQFF
v_gene: TRBV7-9; len: 13; j_gene: TRBJ1-1; d_gene: .; abundance: .; CDR3nt: TGTGCCAGCAGCCCAAGCCCGAACACTGAAGCTTTCTTT; CDR3aa: CASSPSPNTEAFF
v_gene: TRBV5-1; len: 14; j_gene: TRBJ2-3; d_gene: TRBD2; abundance: .; CDR3nt: TGCGCCAGCACTTTGGGAGGGTGGACAGATACGCAGTATTTT; CDR3aa: CASTLGGWTDTQYF
v_gene: TRBV19; len: 14; j_gene: TRBJ1-2; d_gene: .; abundance: few; CDR3nt: TGTGCCAGTACTCTCCAGGGAGGTAACTATGGCTACACCTTC; CDR3aa: CASTLQGGNYGYTF
v_gene: TRBV27; len: 16; j_gene: TRBJ2-5; d_gene: .; abundance: .; CDR3nt: TGTGCCAGCAGTTTATCGCTGGGGGCGTTAGGGGAGACCCAGTACTTC; CDR3aa: CASSLSLGALGETQYF
v_gene: TRBV5-4; len: 15; j_gene: TRBJ2-2; d_gene: TRBD1; abundance: few; CDR3nt: TGTGCCAGCAGCGTCCCCGGGACAGGGAACGGGGAGCTGTTTTTT; CDR3aa: CASSVPGTGNGELFF
v_gene: TRBV11-3; len: 15; j_gene: TRBJ1-4; d_gene: TRBD1; abundance: .; CDR3nt: TGTGCCAGCAGCCAAACAGGGGGCAGTAATGAAAAACTGTTTTTT; CDR3aa: CASSQTGGSNEKLFF
v_gene: TRBV27; len: 15; j_gene: TRBJ2-7; d_gene: .; abundance: .; CDR3nt: TGTGCCAGCAGGGGCCAGGGGCGGGCGCCCTACGAGCAGTACTTC; CDR3aa: CASRGQGRAPYEQYF
v_gene: TRBV9; len: 15; j_gene: TRBJ2-7; d_gene: TRBD1; abundance: .; CDR3nt: TGTGCCAGCAGCCCAGAGGACAGGAGTTCCTACGAGCAGTACTTC; CDR3aa: CASSPEDRSSYEQYF
v_gene: TRBV10-2; len: 15; j_gene: TRBJ2-3; d_gene: TRBD2; abundance: .; CDR3nt: TGCGCCAGCAGTGTGGTCGGGAGGCCCCCAGATACGCAGTATTTT; CDR3aa: CASSVVGRPPDTQYF
v_gene: TRBV12-5; len: 12; j_gene: TRBJ2-7; d_gene: .; abundance: few; CDR3nt: TGTGCTAGTGGTTTGGTGGGGCTCGAGCAGTACTTC; CDR3aa: CASGLVGLEQYF
v_gene: TRBV6-1; len: 15; j_gene: TRBJ1-5; d_gene: TRBD1; abundance: few; CDR3nt: TGTGCCAGCAGATGGACAGGGAGTAGCAATCAGCCCCAGCATTTT; CDR3aa: CASRWTGSSNQPQHF
v_gene: TRBV4-1; len: 17; j_gene: TRBJ1-4; d_gene: TRBD1; abundance: .; CDR3nt: TGCGCCAGCAGCCAAGCCATCAGGACAGGGACTAATGAAAAACTGTTTTTT; CDR3aa: CASSQAIRTGTNEKLFF
v_gene: TRBV4-1; len: 17; j_gene: TRBJ2-3; d_gene: TRBD1; abundance: .; CDR3nt: TGCGCCAGCAGCCAAGATCGGGTCACAGGGGGCGTTGATACGCAGTATTTT; CDR3aa: CASSQDRVTGGVDTQYF
v_gene: TRBV29-1; len: 16; j_gene: TRBJ2-5; d_gene: TRBD2; abundance: .; CDR3nt: TGCAGCGTTGAGGCCTTTTACGGGGGGGCATCGGAGACCCAGTACTTC; CDR3aa: CSVEAFYGGASETQYF
v_gene: TRBV7-9; len: 15; j_gene: TRBJ1-1; d_gene: .; abundance: .; CDR3nt: TGTGCCAGCAGCTTAGCCTTGTCCACAGGGACCGAAGCTTTCTTT; CDR3aa: CASSLALSTGTEAFF
v_gene: TRBV9; len: 14; j_gene: TRBJ2-3; d_gene: .; abundance: few; CDR3nt: TGTGCCAGCAGCCCAGCACTAGTCACAGATACGCAGTATTTT; CDR3aa: CASSPALVTDTQYF
v_gene: TRBV21-1; len: 14; j_gene: TRBJ1-1; d_gene: .; abundance: .; CDR3nt: TGTGCCAGCAGCAAGGACACAATGAACACTGAAGCTTTCTTT; CDR3aa: CASSKDTMNTEAFF
v_gene: TRBV7-2; len: 16; j_gene: TRBJ1-4; d_gene: TRBD1; abundance: .; CDR3nt: TGTGCCAGCAGTATACAGGGGGCGACGACTAATGAAAAACTGTTTTTT; CDR3aa: CASSIQGATTNEKLFF
v_gene: TRBV9; len: 16; j_gene: TRBJ2-1; d_gene: .; abundance: .; CDR3nt: TGTGCCAGCAGCGGTGGGGCTAGCGATTACTACAATGAGCAGTTCTTC; CDR3aa: CASSGGASDYYNEQFF
v_gene: TRBV5-1; len: 16; j_gene: TRBJ1-6; d_gene: .; abundance: .; CDR3nt: TGCGCCAGCAGCCCGTCCGGCGGACTGCATAATTCACCCCTCCACTTT; CDR3aa: CASSPSGGLHNSPLHF
v_gene: TRBV7-2; len: 12; j_gene: TRBJ2-3; d_gene: .; abundance: .; CDR3nt: TGTGCCAGCAGCAGACGAGGAGATGCGCAGTATTTT; CDR3aa: CASSRRGDAQYF
v_gene: TRBV30; len: 12; j_gene: TRBJ2-1; d_gene: TRBD2; abundance: .; CDR3nt: TGTGCCTGGACTAGCGGGGGGAATGAGCAGTTCTTC; CDR3aa: CAWTSGGNEQFF
v_gene: TRBV7-2; len: 15; j_gene: TRBJ2-1; d_gene: TRBD2; abundance: .; CDR3nt: TGTGCCAGCAGCCTTAGGACTAGCGGGAGTTGGGAGCAGTTCTTC; CDR3aa: CASSLRTSGSWEQFF